Detailed here is one T cell receptor (beta chain). The antigen remains unidentified. This sample stems from a study of T cell repertoires in aging, cancer and after chemotherapy. Rearranged V-D-J TRB sequences were amplified with a mixed TRB-A/B primer pool. TCRdb independently ran MiXCR on the multiplex PCR reads; one entry per CDR3 protein. The sample lists about 1,700 distinct CDR3 sequences, around 23% occurring once. Amplification of TCR beta used genomic DNA extracted from peripheral blood. The CDR3 sequence is 15 residues long. V lost 3 bases, J lost 5 bases, and 14 bases lay in between. Germline CDR1 and CDR2: SNHLY and FYNNEI. Study-wide results and caveats: Loss of evenness, beyond lost richness, contributed to age-related TCR diversity decline in cancer patients.

The sequencing sample was made of blood. The chain is built from TRBV2 and TRBJ1-5, with D possibly matching TRBD1 (5 bases). The origin of this receptor is a human donor with a solid tumor. The CDR3 sequence is CASSDEGRQYQPQHF. CDR3 nucleotides: TGTGCCAGCAGTGATGAGGGCAGACAGTATCAGCCCCAGCATTTT.